These 2 T cell receptor beta chains came from one sample sequenced in a study of T-cell memory formation after mild COVID-19. One entry per CDR3 protein results from TCRdb running MiXCR on the 5' RACE reads. Of just under 550,000 distinct CDR3 sequences listed, 20% were seen once; the top ten hold 9.5% to 15%. Sequences were obtained from PBMCs or a T cell subset sorted from them (not recorded which). These receptors originate from an adult woman who had mild COVID-19 (a few samples of this study predate the infection). Cell type and time point are not known.

This chain connects TRBV29-1 to TRBJ1-1; 9 bases agree with TRBD1. The CDR3 totals 15 residues. After removal of 7 bases from V and 5 bases from J, the junction contained 14 bases not matched to a gene. Germline V gene sequence: CDR1 SQVTM, CDR2 ANQGSEA. For the CDR3, the DNA is TGCAGCGCTACGACGGGACAGGGTTCGGGGACTGAAGCTTTCTTT. Its translation: CSATTGQGSGTEAFF.

Of note for this clonotype: The junction does not match germline at one end; this may be a read error. The V gene is TRBV7-7, the J gene TRBJ2-5, with a tentative D call TRBD1 (6 bases). Germline-derived CDR1 and CDR2 are SSHAT and FNYEAQ (reference sequence). The CDR3 contains 13 residues. The CDR3 DNA reads as TGTGCTAGCAGCTTCCAGGGGCTTGAGACCCAGTACTTC. Amino acids: CASSFQGLETQYF. The full variable domain, with the rest looked up from reference TRBV7-7 and TRBJ2-5, is GAGVSQSPRYKVTKRGQDVTLRCDPISSHATLYWYQQALGQGPEFLTYFNYEAQPDKSGLPSDRFSAERPEGSISTLTIQRTEQRDSAMYRCASSFQGLETQYFGPGTRLLVL.